This T cell receptor (beta chain) was sequenced during a study of human T cells and chemical hapten exposure. It was unfractionated whole blood from which total RNA was extracted. This clonotype was recorded many times. Per the original data handling: Samples contained a median of roughly 96,000 TCRs, with a range of roughly 20,000 to 690,600. TCRdb independently ran MiXCR on the 5' RACE reads; one entry per CDR3 protein. Here the V and J calls rest on TCRdb's processing, not on the authors' analysis. The sample lists some 150,000 distinct CDR3 sequences; around 4.4% were seen once. Germline-derived CDR1 and CDR2 are LGHNA and YNFKEQ. V lost 1 base, J lost 6 bases, and 15 bases lay in between. This CDR3 has 16 amino acids.

The source of this sequence is a female donor in good health. The rearrangement links TRBV4-2 to TRBJ1-4; maybe TRBD1 (5 bases). DNA for the CDR3: TGTGCCAGCAGCCAAGGACAGCAAGCTCGTGATGAAAAACTGTTTTTT. Translation: CASSQGQQARDEKLFF.